This TCR beta chain was identified during a study of Ad26.COV2.S vaccination and SARS-CoV-2 variants (TCRdb year 2021). Study-wide context: Donors in the vaccine arm were drawn from COV1001, a phase I-IIa trial of Ad26.COV2.S in healthy adults that was multicentre, randomized, double-blind and placebo-controlled. The specificity and breadth of SARS-CoV-2-reactive T cell receptors after Ad26.COV2.S vaccination were assessed by TCRbeta repertoire sequencing. Ad26.COV2.S was administered intramuscularly at a dose of 5x10^10 or 1x10^11 viral particles, either as one shot or as two shots given 56 days apart. Participants in the trial were split at random into five groups of five each, receiving low-dose or high-dose Ad26.COV2.S once or twice, or else placebo on both occasions. Throughout the experiments and outcome assessment, investigators stayed blinded to trial group allocation. The TCR-sequenced set comprised about 32 samples: roughly 19 Ad26.COV2.S vaccine recipients, 5 placebo recipients and 8 SARS-CoV-2 convalescent individuals.

Study-level results and caveats: The study lacked the statistical power to compare responses across vaccine doses or regimens. Vaccine and placebo recipients had comparable non-spike TCR breadth, which fits with the vaccine containing only spike. Substantial breadth of spike-specific CD8+ and CD4+ T cell responses was reported after vaccination. The authors noted that total T cell responses may have been underestimated by the TCR breadth and depth analyses. Higher spike-specific TCR breadth was observed in Ad26.COV2.S recipients than in placebo recipients (P = 0.0014).

On this clone itself: Its antigen remains undetermined. Base qualities are not at hand, and no much larger clone is one base apart.

The immunoSEQ Assay was used to sequence TCRbeta CDR3 regions. After extraction, genomic DNA underwent amplification by bias-controlled multiplex PCR, followed by high-throughput sequencing. Per the authors' processing: To quantify the absolute abundance of every unique TCRbeta CDR3 region, sequences were collapsed and filtered. T cell fraction was estimated by normalizing TCRbeta template counts to usable DNA, with usable DNA measured through amplification of reference genes found in all nucleated cells. Repertoire TCRs were annotated as SARS-CoV-2-specific when V gene, CDR3 amino acid sequence and J gene were exactly matched to a known reactive TCR set. The reference SARS-CoV-2 TCR set came from MIRA and was filtered for enrichment in COVID-19-positive ImmuneCODE repertoires, removing public or cross-reactive TCRs. Drawing on the MIRA antigens, annotated TCRs were analysed further at the level of specific ORF or position within ORF. Breadth was defined as annotated unique rearrangements over total unique productive rearrangements; depth was the summed frequency of those rearrangements. Two-sided Wilcoxon rank-sum tests were used to compare TCR breadth between groups. Entries here come from immuneACCESS through TCRdb and include only in-frame sequences with V and J called. Some clones fail to appear in such tables; in the studies checked, an unresolved V gene covers under half of the shortfall, and the cause of the remainder is unknown. V, J and clone size are taken as reported in that table, and D and trimming were inferred from the DNA itself. The sample records some 250,000 clones, around nine tenths of which are singletons. The ten largest clones add up to about 10% of the sample.

What this sample's treatment or condition label stands for: 15 to 20 received Ad26.COV2.S at low or high dose, single or two shots; roughly 5 received placebo; per-sample allocation not given. Repertoires of vaccine and placebo recipients were sequenced from samples collected on day 63 after the first injection. Between 29 July and 7 August 2020, Cohort 1b enrolled about two dozen adults aged 18-55 years at one site in Boston, USA. Ad26.COV2.S was a replication-incompetent adenovirus type 26 vector that expressed a prefusion-stabilized SARS-CoV-2 spike protein derived from the original Wuhan strain. The sample in question was peripheral blood, obtained in a trial of Ad26.COV2.S vaccine versus placebo. The TCR comes from a person between 18 and 65 years old who received the Ad26.COV2.S COVID-19 vaccine or a placebo.

The base sequence is TGTGCCAGCACGGTCTGGGTGGTGGGCGAAAAACTGTTTTTT. This is translated as CASTVWVVGEKLFF. Recombination linked TRBV2 to TRBJ1-4; the D gene assignment is ambiguous. Relative to germline, V is 7 bases shorter and J is 8 bases shorter, with 17 bases between their ends. CDR3 length: 14 amino acids, cysteine to phenylalanine. Only CDR3 DNA is held: 42 bases, read in frame from base 1. As encoded in the germline V gene, CDR1 is SNHLY while CDR2 is FYNNEI.